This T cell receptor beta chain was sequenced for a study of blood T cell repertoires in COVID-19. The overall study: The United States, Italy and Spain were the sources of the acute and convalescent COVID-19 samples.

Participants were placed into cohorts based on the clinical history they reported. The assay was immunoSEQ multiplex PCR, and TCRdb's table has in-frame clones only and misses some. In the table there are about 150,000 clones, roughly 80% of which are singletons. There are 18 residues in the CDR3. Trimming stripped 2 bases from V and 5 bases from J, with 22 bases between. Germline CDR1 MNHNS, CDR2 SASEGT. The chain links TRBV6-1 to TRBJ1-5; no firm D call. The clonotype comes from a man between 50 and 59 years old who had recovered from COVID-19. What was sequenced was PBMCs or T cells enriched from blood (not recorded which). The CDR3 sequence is CASSEPLGGTFLYQPQHF. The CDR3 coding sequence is TGTGCCAGCAGTGAACCTCTGGGAGGAACGTTTTTGTATCAGCCCCAGCATTTT.